What follows are 28 T cell receptor beta chains derived from one specimen sequenced in a study of blood T cell repertoires in COVID-19. Sequencing was performed with immunoSEQ multiplex PCR; in TCRdb, only in-frame clones are kept and a portion is missing. This sample has approximately 97,000 clones, with 80% to 95% found just once. Source material: peripheral blood. These receptors all stem from a woman between 50 and 59 years old with COVID-19, enrolled during active disease.

The rearrangement uses TRBV7-9 and TRBJ1-1; 8 nucleotides agree with TRBD1. This CDR3 comprises 15 residues. After removal of 5 bases from V and 2 bases from J, the junction contained 7 bases not matched to a gene. The germline V gene encodes CDR1 SEHNR and CDR2 FQNEAQ (reference sequence). The CDR3, as DNA: TGTGCCAGCAGCCCGACTACAGGGGGAAACACTGAAGCTTTCTTT. Translated, it gives CASSPTTGGNTEAFF.

The chain carries TRBV2 and TRBJ2-3; the D gene is possibly TRBD1 (5 bases). The CDR3 is made up of 13 amino acids. V shed 8 bases and J shed 3 bases, with 12 bases lying between them. The germline CDR1 and CDR2 sequences are SNHLY and FYNNEI. CDR3 loop: CASLPTGTDTQYF. Here the CDR3 DNA reads TGTGCCAGCCTACCAACAGGAACAGATACGCAGTATTTT.

This sequence joins TRBV5-4 and TRBJ1-5; a weak D match, TRBD1 (5 bases). The CDR3 extends over 14 amino acids. The germline V and J ends were trimmed by 4 bases and 14 bases, with 22 bases remaining between them. From germline, CDR1 is SGHNT and CDR2 YYREEE (reference sequence). CDR3 sequence (DNA): TGTGCCAGCAGCCCAGCCCCCGGGACTCTTGCAGAGCATTTT. As protein: CASSPAPGTLAEHF.

This rearrangement joins TRBV2 to TRBJ2-5, with D perhaps TRBD2 (7 bases). The CDR3 has 13 residues. The germline CDR1 and CDR2 sequences are SNHLY and FYNNEI. Trimming pared 8 bases from V and 5 bases from J, leaving 15 bases between. The CDR3 loop is CASSRGAGETQYF. The DNA for the CDR3 is TGTGCCAGCTCTCGGGGGGCGGGTGAGACCCAGTACTTC.

The gene calls are TRBV12-5 and TRBJ1-6; D remains ambiguous. Germline-derived CDR1 and CDR2 are LGHNT and FRNRAP. CDR3 length: 15 amino acids. Trimming took off 0 bases at V and 7 bases at J, with 10 bases between the two ends. CDR3 coding DNA: TGTGCTAGTGGTTTGGTGTCACTCCTCAATTCACCCCTCCACTTT. Amino acids: CASGLVSLLNSPLHF.

The J gene is TRBJ1-3, the V gene TRBV30; D call uncertain. The CDR3 consists of 14 residues. V lost 1 base to trimming and J lost 0 bases, with 7 bases between them. Germline V gene lookup returns CDR1 GTSNPN and CDR2 SVGIG (reference sequence). CDR3 in amino acids: CAWSGTYSGNTIYF. In DNA, the CDR3 is TGTGCCTGGAGTGGGACTTACTCTGGAAACACCATATATTTT.

This chain joins TRBV7-2 and TRBJ1-3, with 7 bases matching TRBD1. Germline assignment: CDR1 SGHTA and CDR2 FQGNSA. J lost 0 bases, V lost 3 bases, and 8 bases had no gene match. This CDR3 contains 17 residues. CDR3 amino acids: CASSFPTGALSGNTIYF. The DNA of the CDR3 is TGTGCCAGCAGCTTCCCAACAGGGGCCCTCTCTGGAAACACCATATATTTT. Looking up the rest from reference TRBV7-2 and TRBJ1-3 gives the full variable domain: GAGVSQSPSNKVTEKGKDVELRCDPISGHTALYWYRQSLGQGLEFLIYFQGNSAPDKSGLPSDRFSAERTGGSVSTLTIQRTQQEDSAVYLCASSFPTGALSGNTIYFGEGSWLTVV.

The V and J genes are TRBV19 and TRBJ2-3, with TRBD1 matching 8 bases. Trimming took 8 bases from V and 4 from J; bases not matched to a gene: 11. The germline V gene encodes CDR1 LNHDA and CDR2 SQIVND (reference sequence). The CDR3 covers 15 residues. The CDR3 loop reads CASSPRDRQSDTQYF. Here the CDR3 DNA reads TGTGCCAGTTCTCCCCGGGACAGGCAGTCAGATACGCAGTATTTT.

The chain uses TRBV5-4 and TRBJ1-2; 7 nucleotides align to TRBD1. The CDR3 sequence is 13 residues long. CDR1 and CDR2 from the germline V gene are SGHNT and YYREEE (reference sequence). V trimming: 4 bases; J trimming: 12 bases; junction bases outside the gene matches: 12. The DNA of the CDR3 is TGTGCCAGCAGCCCAAAAGACAGGGCGATAGACACCTTC. Its translation: CASSPKDRAIDTF.

The chain recombines TRBV6-1 with TRBJ1-3; D remains unclear. The V end lost 2 bases, the J end lost 0 bases, and 11 bases lay between the germline ends. The germline V gene has CDR1 MNHNS and CDR2 SASEGT. The CDR3 contains 16 residues. The CDR3 is CASSERRPPSGNTIYF. The DNA for the CDR3 is TGTGCCAGCAGTGAAAGGAGACCGCCCTCTGGAAACACCATATATTTT.

Only one count was recorded for this clone. Here the CDR3 DNA reads TGTGCCAGCAGGCCAGGGGGCTCCTATGGCTACACCTTC. Amino acids: CASRPGGSYGYTF. The chain combines TRBV2 with TRBJ1-2; 8 bases fit TRBD1. The V segment lost 6 bases and the J segment 4 bases; nucleotides outside the gene matches: 4. In germline, CDR1 is SNHLY, CDR2 FYNNEI. The CDR3 is 13 amino acids.

The CDR3 spells CASSLSAGQPQHF. The DNA for the CDR3 is TGTGCCAGCAGTTTATCAGCGGGGCAGCCCCAGCATTTT. The V gene is TRBV27, the J gene TRBJ1-5; D unclear. This CDR3 is built from 13 residues. Germline V gene sequence: CDR1 MNHEY, CDR2 SMNVEV (reference sequence). Trimming took 0 bases from V and 7 from J, leaving 7 bases between them.

V is TRBV2 and J is TRBJ1-5; D is uncertain. Germline CDR1 reads SNHLY; CDR2 reads FYNNEI. The CDR3 has 10 amino acids. The V and J ends lost 6 bases and 9 bases respectively, with 6 bases between them. The chain's CDR3 is CASSGLPQHF. The DNA of the CDR3 is TGTGCCAGCAGCGGACTGCCCCAGCATTTT.

The chain joins TRBV2 to TRBJ1-2, with TRBD1 identical over 8 bases. The germline V gene encodes CDR1 SNHLY and CDR2 FYNNEI. The CDR3 runs to 12 residues. Trimming cost V 8 bases and J 8 bases; bases outside gene matches: 7. CDR3 nucleotides: TGTGCCAGCGATCAGGGGGCGTGGGGCTACACCTTC. It codes for CASDQGAWGYTF.

This rearrangement joins TRBV5-6 to TRBJ2-7; 7 bases are a match to TRBD1. The junction had 4 bases not matched to a gene; V was cut back by 3 bases and J by 1 base. Germline values: CDR1 SGHDT, CDR2 YYEEEE. The CDR3 sequence is 14 residues long. In DNA form, the CDR3 reads TGTGCCAGCAGCTCCGGGACAGCTTCCTACGAGCAGTACTTC. Its protein product is CASSSGTASYEQYF. The full variable domain, with the rest looked up from reference TRBV5-6 and TRBJ2-7, is DAGVTQSPTHLIKTRGQQVTLRCSPKSGHDTVSWYQQALGQGPQFIFQYYEEEERQRGNFPDRFSGHQFPNYSSELNVNALLLGDSALYLCASSSGTASYEQYFGPGTRLTVT.

This chain joins TRBV6-2 or TRBV6-3 and TRBJ2-2; 10 bases are a match to TRBD2. V lost 4 bases to trimming and J lost 4 bases; unmatched junction nucleotides: 12. Germline V gene data show CDR1 as MNHEY and CDR2 as SVGEGT. The CDR3 has 18 residues. The DNA of the CDR3 is TGTGCCAGCAGTTTCCAGCGGGGGGGAGGAGTAGGCACCGGGGAGCTGTTTTTT. This encodes CASSFQRGGGVGTGELFF.

CDR3 amino acids: CASSKVEEWSGNTIYF. As DNA, the CDR3 is TGTGCCAGCAGCAAAGTGGAGGAGTGGTCTGGAAACACCATATATTTT. The V and J genes are TRBV21-1 and TRBJ1-3. TRBV21-1 has pseudogene status. The CDR3 consists of 16 residues.

The genes are TRBV24-1 and TRBJ2-1; TRBD2 matches at 9 bases. CDR3 length: 13 amino acids. J lost 16 bases, V lost 11 bases, and 17 bases had no gene match. Per the germline V gene, CDR1 is KGHDR and CDR2 is SFDVKD. The CDR3 is CAIGIRGSGGYFF. The CDR3 DNA follows: TGTGCCATCGGGATTAGGGGTAGCGGGGGATATTTCTTC.

The chain joins TRBV21-1 to TRBJ1-3; TRBD1 is taken as the D call from the table, unchecked against the DNA. TRBV21-1 is given as a pseudogene. CDR3 length: 17 amino acids. Here the CDR3 DNA reads TGTGCCAGCAGCAAACCGGGGCAGGGGGAATCTGGAAACACCATATATTTT. Its protein product is CASSKPGQGESGNTIYF.

V usage is TRBV7-2 and J usage is TRBJ2-6, with D uncertain. The V end lost 5 bases, the J end lost 0 bases, and 8 bases lay between the germline ends. The CDR3 length is 15 residues. Germline V CDR1 and CDR2: SGHTA, FQGNSA. The CDR3 protein is CASSPQISGANVLTF. The CDR3 DNA sequence: TGTGCCAGCAGCCCGCAGATCTCTGGGGCCAACGTCCTGACTTTC. Looking up the rest from reference TRBV7-2 and TRBJ2-6 gives the full variable domain: GAGVSQSPSNKVTEKGKDVELRCDPISGHTALYWYRQSLGQGLEFLIYFQGNSAPDKSGLPSDRFSAERTGGSVSTLTIQRTQQEDSAVYLCASSPQISGANVLTFGAGSRLTVL.

This chain joins TRBV21-1 and TRBJ1-1; TRBD1, the table's D call, lacks a check against the DNA. TRBV21-1 corresponds to a pseudogene. The CDR3 runs to 14 residues. CDR3 region: CASSKAHVNTEAFF. CDR3 DNA sequence: TGTGCCAGCAGCAAAGCACACGTGAACACTGAAGCTTTCTTT.

The chain carries TRBV27 and TRBJ2-3; possible D gene TRBD1, 5 bases. Trimming left V 8 bases short and J 2 bases short, with 11 bases between. The germline gives CDR1 MNHEY, CDR2 SMNVEV (reference sequence). The CDR3 loop spans 13 amino acids. The CDR3 region is CASLYRSTDTQYF. CDR3 in DNA: TGTGCCAGCTTATACAGGTCCACAGATACGCAGTATTTT.

The chain combines TRBV4-2 with TRBJ1-2; the D gene is possibly TRBD1 (5 bases). The CDR3 is 15 residues long. From germline, CDR1 is LGHNA and CDR2 YNFKEQ. V lost 0 bases to trimming and J lost 4 bases, with 12 bases between them. The CDR3 reads CASSQDKGYGYGYTF. The CDR3 DNA follows: TGTGCCAGCAGCCAAGATAAGGGGTACGGCTATGGCTACACCTTC.

This chain connects TRBV7-9 to TRBJ2-7; 8 positions agree with TRBD1. The germline gives CDR1 SEHNR, CDR2 FQNEAQ (reference sequence). V lost 5 bases to trimming and J lost 5 bases; unmatched junction nucleotides: 11. The CDR3 is 15 residues long. The CDR3 DNA follows: TGTGCCAGCAGCGCTTCAGAGACAGGGGTAGACGAGCAGTACTTC. Translation gives CASSASETGVDEQYF.

The J gene is TRBJ2-2, the V gene TRBV6-4; a possible D gene is TRBD2 (5 bases). V dropped 7 bases and J dropped 0 bases, with 6 bases sitting between them. Germline values: CDR1 MRHNA, CDR2 SNTAGT. The CDR3 consists of 13 residues. In DNA, the CDR3 is TGTGCCAGCAAGGGAGCGAACACCGGGGAGCTGTTTTTT. Translation gives CASKGANTGELFF.

This clone was seen only once. CDR3 residues: CASSDNGGYTEAFF. CDR3 nucleotide sequence: TGTGCCAGCAGTGACAACGGGGGGTACACTGAAGCTTTCTTT. V is TRBV27 and J is TRBJ1-1, with D possibly being TRBD1 (5 bases). The V and J ends lost 5 bases and 3 bases respectively, with 13 bases between them. Germline V gene lookup returns CDR1 MNHEY and CDR2 SMNVEV (reference sequence). The length of the CDR3 is 14 residues.

This clone appeared once. The chain recombines TRBV7-9 with TRBJ2-3; D might be TRBD2 (6 bases). V lost 4 bases, J lost 2 bases, and 10 bases lay in between. The CDR3 is 14 amino acids. The germline CDR1 and CDR2 sequences are SEHNR and FQNEAQ (reference sequence). The CDR3 DNA follows: TGTGCCAGCAGCTCTAGCGCCTACACAGATACGCAGTATTTT. Encoded protein: CASSSSAYTDTQYF.

The V call is TRBV18, the J call TRBJ2-3; TRBD2 is a possible D gene (5 bases). The CDR3 is made up of 16 amino acids. V gave up 3 bases and J gave up 2 bases, with 15 bases separating them. Germline V gene sequence: CDR1 KGHSH, CDR2 LQKENI. CDR3 DNA: TGTGCCAGCTCACCCACTGGACGGGGAAACACAGATACGCAGTATTTT. It codes for CASSPTGRGNTDTQYF. The full variable domain, its missing parts supplied by reference TRBV18 and TRBJ2-3, is NAGVMQNPRHLVRRRGQEARLRCSPMKGHSHVYWYRQLPEEGLKFMVYLQKENIIDESGMPKERFSAEFPKEGPSILRIQQVVRGDSAAYFCASSPTGRGNTDTQYFGPGTRLTVL.